This TCR beta chain was captured by sequencing in a study of blood T cell repertoires in COVID-19 (TCRdb year 2020). In terms of the full investigation: Samples covering the acute and convalescent phases of COVID-19 were provided by collaborators in the United States, Italy and Spain. The repertoires were released in a freely available public database intended as a resource for research on the immune response to SARS-CoV-2. Samples came from the ongoing ImmuneRACE study (first 160 participants) plus 1,254 subjects from 6 global collaborators. Deeply sampled blood TCRbeta repertoires from subjects exposed to, actively infected with, or recovered from COVID-19 were included in the dataset. Where HLA class I and class II types were available, the types were taken from metadata supplied by the sample provider, not from assay-based typing. Nearly every sample came with metadata listing a de-identified subject ID, COVID-19 status, age in years and sex. The material from the prospective study consisted of cDNA or gDNA derived from T cells, B-cell-depleted T cells, or PBMCs. Points the paper makes about the study in general: The amount of clinical and demographic metadata varied by source and participant and was provided uncurated.

From its cysteine to its phenylalanine, the CDR3 spans 16 amino acids. The retained sequence is limited to the CDR3, 48 bases, with the frame set at the first base. The V and J ends are trimmed by 1 base and 4 bases, leaving 17 bases between them. The germline V gene yields LGHNA for CDR1 and YSLEER for CDR2. Whole blood was collected in K2EDTA tubes by collaborating institutions according to the institutions' own protocols. Collaborator samples were shipped for TCRbeta analysis as frozen whole blood, isolated PBMCs, or DNA extracted from either sample type. The immunoSEQ Assay, a bias-controlled multiplex PCR, was used to amplify TCRbeta CDR3 regions from genomic DNA. The original methods were these. The number of nucleated cells in each sample was estimated by amplification of reference gene primers within the assay. Sequence reads were collapsed and filtered to measure the absolute abundance of every unique TCRbeta CDR3 rearrangement. For each sample, productive Simpson clonality was calculated as the square root of Simpson's diversity index across productive rearrangements. TCRdb took this table from immuneACCESS and kept in-frame rearrangements with V and J called. Such tables lack part of the clones; where checked against another copy, unresolved V genes explain under half of the gap, and the rest is unexplained. That table furnishes V, J and clone size, whereas the DNA furnished D and trimming. In this sample the table shows approximately 260,000 clones, about 81% of which occur a single time. The top ten constitute roughly 12% of the sample.

Details on this clone: There is no known antigen for this receptor. No much larger clonotype is one base removed from it; base qualities were not supplied.

The sample consisted of peripheral blood. The sequence links TRBV4-3 to TRBJ2-7; TRBD2 is perhaps the D gene, given 5 matching bases. The TCR comes from a woman in her sixties or seventies with active or convalescent COVID-19. The CDR3 region: CASSQGRGWPVYEQYF. The DNA sequence is given as TGCGCCAGCAGCCAAGGGCGCGGGTGGCCCGTTTACGAGCAGTACTTC.